The 15 T cell receptor beta chains below come from one sample, sequenced in a study of shared clonotypes between healthy human individuals. The method was immunoSEQ multiplex PCR; TCRdb's version includes in-frame clones alone and lacks a portion of them. Among around 2.5 million clones listed, 90% to 95% were seen once. What was sequenced was naive CD4+ T cells from PBMCs. Subset reported: CD45RA+ positively selected. These receptors were obtained from a man between 18 and 29 years old in good health. Some clones in this sample may be carry-over from other donors' samples.

This chain connects TRBV6-6 to TRBJ1-1, with no clear D. Per germline, CDR1 MNHNY and CDR2 SVGAGI (reference sequence). The CDR3 is made up of 13 amino acids. Trimming pared 2 bases from V and 11 bases from J, leaving 15 bases between. The CDR3 region has the DNA TGTGCCAGCAGTTACCCTTCTACCGGTGAGGCTTTCTTT. Encoded protein: CASSYPSTGEAFF.

This chain joins TRBV7-3 and TRBJ2-1; 7 positions match TRBD2. With V trimmed by 4 bases and J by 0 bases, 3 bases remained unmatched. Germline loops: CDR1 SGHTA, CDR2 FQGTGA. CDR3 size: 15 residues. CDR3 DNA: TGTGCCAGCAGCTACTCTAGCGGCTCCTACAATGAGCAGTTCTTC. The encoded protein is CASSYSSGSYNEQFF.

The V and J genes are TRBV19 and TRBJ1-5; D gene unclear. The CDR3 consists of 13 residues. Trimming cost V 5 bases and J 5 bases, with 10 bases left between them. Germline V gene sequence: CDR1 LNHDA, CDR2 SQIVND (reference sequence). CDR3 sequence: CASSLKRDQPQHF. The CDR3 DNA sequence: TGTGCCAGTAGTCTAAAAAGAGATCAGCCCCAGCATTTT.

This clone occurred once. Other nucleotide sequences in the sample specify the same CDR3. V and J are TRBV5-1 and TRBJ2-7; unclear D gene. This CDR3 has 13 residues. The V gene's germline CDR1 is SGHRS and CDR2 YFSETQ. V lost 0 bases and J 4 bases, leaving 8 bases between the germline ends. The DNA for the CDR3 is TGCGCCAGCAGCTTGGGAAGGGCTTACGAGCAGTACTTC. Protein sequence: CASSLGRAYEQYF.

The gene calls are TRBV5-4 and TRBJ2-1, with TRBD2 matching over 12 bases. Germline lookup yields CDR1 SGHNT and CDR2 YYREEE (reference sequence). CDR3 length equals 16 residues. V dropped 4 bases and J dropped 10; count of bases not matched to a gene: 12. Here the CDR3 DNA reads TGTGCCAGCAGCCGGCTAGCGGGAGGGCCCAAGGGGGAGCAGTTCTTC. It codes for CASSRLAGGPKGEQFF.

V usage is TRBV16 and J usage is TRBJ1-2; 7 bases match TRBD1. From germline, CDR1 is KGHSY and CDR2 FQNENV. The V gene end was trimmed by 4 bases and the J gene end by 8 bases; junction bases not matched to a gene: 7. The CDR3 totals 13 residues. CDR3 coding DNA: TGTGCCAGCAGCCCAGACAGGGAGGGAGGCTACACCTTC. Residues: CASSPDREGGYTF.

This chain uses TRBV19 with TRBJ2-3; maybe TRBD2 (6 bases). The CDR3 consists of 14 residues. CDR1 is LNHDA and CDR2 is SQIVND in the germline V gene (reference sequence). Trimming took 5 bases from V and 2 from J, leaving 11 bases between them. CDR3 residues: CASSQGLHTDTQYF. The CDR3 region has the DNA TGTGCCAGTAGTCAGGGACTTCACACAGATACGCAGTATTTT. The full variable domain, with the rest looked up from reference TRBV19 and TRBJ2-3, is DGGITQSPKYLFRKEGQNVTLSCEQNLNHDAMYWYRQDPGQGLRLIYYSQIVNDFQKGDIAEGYSVSREKKESFPLTVTSAQKNPTAFYLCASSQGLHTDTQYFGPGTRLTVL.

As DNA, the CDR3 is TGCGCCAGCAGTGAGTCGGGGCTAGCGGGTAACACAGATACGCAGTATTTT. Amino acids: CASSESGLAGNTDTQYF. The V gene is TRBV10-2, the J gene TRBJ2-3; TRBD2 aligns across 8 bases. Trimming took 0 bases from V and 2 from J; bases not matched to a gene: 7. The germline CDR1 and CDR2 sequences are WSHSY and SAAADI. This CDR3 comprises 17 residues.

The chain links TRBV7-2 to TRBJ1-1; 7 bases are a match to TRBD1. This CDR3 comprises 14 residues. Per the germline V gene, CDR1 is SGHTA and CDR2 is FQGNSA. Germline trimming cut 7 bases from V and 1 base from J; bases unmatched to any gene: 6. The CDR3: CASTRQGPNTEAFF. DNA for the CDR3: TGTGCCAGCACCAGACAGGGACCGAACACTGAAGCTTTCTTT.

This chain joins TRBV20-1 and TRBJ2-5; D may correspond to TRBD1 or TRBD2 (5 bases each). From germline, CDR1 is DFQATT and CDR2 SNEGSKA (reference sequence). The CDR3 has 11 amino acids. The CDR3 DNA follows: TGCAGCTGGGGGTCGGGAGAGACCCAGTACTTC. Translating it yields CSWGSGETQYF.

This chain joins TRBV5-4 and TRBJ2-3; either TRBD1 or TRBD2 may fit D (5 bases each). Germline V gives CDR1 SGHNT, CDR2 YYREEE (reference sequence). V lost 1 base, J lost 3 bases, and 15 bases lay in between. The CDR3 contains 16 residues. In DNA form, the CDR3 reads TGTGCCAGCAGCTTGCGAGGCAGGGAGTCGACAGATACGCAGTATTTT. Residues: CASSLRGRESTDTQYF.

The gene calls are TRBV7-9 and TRBJ2-1; 11 bases align to TRBD1. Germline V lookup: CDR1 SEHNR, CDR2 FQNEAQ (reference sequence). The length of the CDR3 is 18 residues. Trimming took 5 bases from V and 7 from J; bases not matched to a gene: 16. CDR3 region: CASSPYPYIGQGANEQFF. In nucleotides, the CDR3 is TGTGCCAGCAGCCCATACCCTTATATTGGACAGGGGGCAAATGAGCAGTTCTTC. The full variable domain, completed using reference TRBV7-9 and TRBJ2-1, is DTGVSQNPRHKITKRGQNVTFRCDPISEHNRLYWYRQTLGQGPEFLTYFQNEAQLEKSRLLSDRFSAERPKGSFSTLEIQRTEQGDSAMYLCASSPYPYIGQGANEQFFGPGTRLTVL.

This clone was observed a single time. The rearrangement links TRBV9 to TRBJ1-3; TRBD1 might be the D (5 bases). Trimming cost V 3 bases and J 0 bases, with 7 bases left between them. Germline V gene data show CDR1 as SGDLS and CDR2 as YYNGEE. This CDR3 is 14 amino acids long. The CDR3 coding sequence is TGTGCCAGCAGCGGGGACCCCTCTGGAAACACCATATATTTT. Its translation is CASSGDPSGNTIYF.

V usage is TRBV9 and J usage is TRBJ1-1, with D unclear. This CDR3 has 15 residues. Looked up from germline, CDR1 is SGDLS and CDR2 is YYNGEE. Deletions cut 0 bases from V and 1 base from J, with 10 bases between. The CDR3 DNA follows: TGTGCCAGCAGCGTAGGCCCACTTACGAACACTGAAGCTTTCTTT. Translated: CASSVGPLTNTEAFF.

The chain recombines TRBV10-1 with TRBJ2-5; unclear D gene. Per germline, CDR1 WNHNN and CDR2 SYGVQD (reference sequence). V was clipped by 3 bases and J by 5 bases, with 4 bases between them. This CDR3 is 11 amino acids long. This chain's CDR3 is CASSDGETQYF. CDR3 sequence (DNA): TGCGCCAGCAGTGACGGGGAGACCCAGTACTTC.